One and the same sample provided the 17 T cell receptor beta chains below, sequenced in a study of CXCR3-negative and CXCR3-positive naive CD8 T cells. 5' RACE that incorporated UMI labels was used to prepare the TRB cDNA libraries. After re-calling the 5' RACE reads, TCRdb lists one entry per CDR3 protein, DNA absent. The table lists 45,000 to 65,000 distinct CDR3 sequences, with roughly 1.6% in the top ten. What was sequenced was naive CXCR3- CD8+ T cells from blood. Indicated subset: CD45RO-CCR7+CD27+CD95- naive CD8+ T cells lacking CXCR3 (TNR3-). The receptors originated from a human donor in good health. Some clones in this sample may be carry-over from other donors' samples.

The chain is built from TRBV4-2 and TRBJ2-3; TCRdb proposes TRBD1, but this gene call is untestable without DNA. The CDR3 runs 15 residues. The V gene's germline CDR1 is LGHNA and CDR2 YNFKEQ. CDR3 protein: CASKTGGGDADTQYF.

V gene TRBV19 combines with J gene TRBJ2-1. The CDR3 has 17 residues. CDR1 LNHDA and CDR2 SQIVND come from the germline V gene (reference sequence). The CDR3 spells CASSISVSGAPYNEQFF.

The chain has TRBV7-9 and TRBJ2-3; the D call of TRBD1 rests on TCRdb alone, since no DNA is present to check it. This CDR3 has 15 residues. Germline V gene sequence: CDR1 SEHNR, CDR2 FQNEAQ (reference sequence). CDR3 amino acids: CASSWTLSDPDTQYF.

Frequency places this clonotype as medium-sized. The chain links TRBV29-1 to TRBJ2-1; the TRBD1 assignment by TCRdb is unverifiable without DNA. Per the germline V gene, CDR1 is SQVTM and CDR2 is ANQGSEA. This CDR3 spans 15 amino acids. The CDR3 reads CSVGSRETGGNEQFF.

The V gene is TRBV29-1, the J gene TRBJ2-6; the D call from TCRdb, TRBD2, cannot be confirmed without DNA. CDR3 length: 15 amino acids. Germline V gene lookup returns CDR1 SQVTM and CDR2 ANQGSEA. The chain's CDR3 is CSVEEWRDGANVLTF. The full variable domain, completed using reference TRBV29-1 and TRBJ2-6, is SAVISQKPSRDICQRGTSLTIQCQVDSQVTMMFWYRQQPGQSLTLIATANQGSEATYESGFVIDKFPISRPNLTFSTLTVSNMSPEDSSIYLCSVEEWRDGANVLTFGAGSRLTVL.

The chain employs TRBV4-1 and TRBJ2-3. The germline CDR1 and CDR2 sequences are MGHRA and YSYEKL. The CDR3 sequence is 17 residues long. This CDR3 reads CASSQDSAFTGTDTQYF.

This chain links TRBV7-2 with TRBJ2-7; TCRdb lists TRBD1, though no DNA is available to test this call. The CDR3 consists of 13 residues. CDR1 and CDR2 from the germline V gene are SGHTA and FQGNSA. This chain's CDR3 is CASSMTASYEQYF.

This sequence joins TRBV5-1 and TRBJ2-1; the TCRdb call, TRBD2, lacks DNA for checking. This CDR3 has 14 amino acids. Germline V gene sequence: CDR1 SGHRS, CDR2 YFSETQ. CDR3 amino acids: CASSLGSNYNEQFF.

The chain combines TRBV12-3 or TRBV12-4 with TRBJ2-3; TCRdb names TRBD2, which stays unverified in the absence of DNA. This CDR3 contains 16 residues. Here the CDR3 reads CASRYTSGGAEDTQYF.

The CDR3 reads CSVILAGGGNEQYF. The V and J genes are TRBV29-1 and TRBJ2-7; there is no DNA to check the TCRdb D call of TRBD2. The germline CDR1 and CDR2 sequences are SQVTM and ANQGSEA. The CDR3 has 14 residues.

This chain uses TRBV6-4 with TRBJ1-1. From germline, CDR1 is MRHNA and CDR2 SNTAGT. CDR3 size: 15 residues. The CDR3 loop is CASSPSSEWNTEAFF.

The V call is TRBV20-1, the J call TRBJ2-3; checking the TCRdb D call of TRBD1 is not possible without DNA. The CDR3 has 14 amino acids. The germline gives CDR1 DFQATT, CDR2 SNEGSKA (reference sequence). The CDR3 sequence is CSARDPIRGDTQYF.

The chain joins TRBV28 to TRBJ2-7; the D call from TCRdb, TRBD1, cannot be confirmed without DNA. The germline CDR1 and CDR2 sequences are MDHEN and SYDVKM. The CDR3 runs to 12 residues. This CDR3 reads CASRGQSYEQYF.

The genes are TRBV6-2 or TRBV6-3 and TRBJ1-5. Per germline, CDR1 MNHEY and CDR2 SVGEGT. The CDR3 is made up of 15 amino acids. The CDR3 loop reads CASSYTAGPNQPQHF.

The CDR3 loop is CASSPSAGGRRNTIYF. The chain recombines TRBV5-1 with TRBJ1-3; with no DNA, the TCRdb D assignment of TRBD1 cannot be verified. Germline V gene lookup returns CDR1 SGHRS and CDR2 YFSETQ. The CDR3 loop spans 16 amino acids.

The chain uses TRBV12-3 or TRBV12-4 and TRBJ2-5; the TRBD1 assignment by TCRdb is unverifiable without DNA. The CDR3 runs to 14 residues. CDR3 amino acids: CASSPDTTWVSQYF.

The chain has TRBV5-1 and TRBJ2-5; checking the TCRdb D call of TRBD2 is not possible without DNA. Germline assignment: CDR1 SGHRS and CDR2 YFSETQ. The CDR3 contains 15 residues. CDR3 sequence: CASTLAGGLQETQYF.